This TCR beta chain was profiled in a study of PD-1 blockade in mismatch repair-deficient tumors. All patients were mismatch repair deficient, assessed by either PCR or immunohistochemistry. The TCR-sequenced patients were a few responders to pembrolizumab. Some clones are missing from TCRdb's copy, which holds only in-frame ones; the method was immunoSEQ multiplex PCR. The sample includes 75,000 to 80,000 clones, about four fifths of them seen just once. Study-level results: Tumor-resident clones, often undetectable pretreatment in blood, expanded then contracted after pembrolizumab.

The CDR3 extends over 15 amino acids. CDR1 and CDR2 from the germline V gene are SQVTM and ANQGSEA. After removal of 8 bases from V and 4 bases from J, the junction contained 7 bases not matched to a gene. With respect to this clone: What it binds is unknown.

The receptor was isolated from an adult with mismatch repair-deficient cancer. The source was peripheral blood, collected 44 weeks after starting pembrolizumab. The chain has TRBV29-1 and TRBJ2-3; 15 nucleotides align to TRBD2. The CDR3 sequence: CSFRGLAGGSDTQYF. In DNA form, the CDR3 reads TGCAGCTTCCGCGGACTAGCGGGAGGGTCAGATACGCAGTATTTT.